The source of this TCR beta chain is a study of cytomegalovirus exposure and HLA in healthy donors. Regarding the study as a whole: A missense DCLRE1C variant was associated with V- and J-gene trimming of TCR beta chains in a later analysis, and an independent cohort replicated the association.

With respect to this clone: The antigen remains undetermined.

CDR1 SGDLS and CDR2 YYNGEE come from the germline V gene. This CDR3 is 16 amino acids long. V was clipped by 3 bases and J by 4 bases, with 19 bases between them. Whereas donors were nominally healthy upon sampling, unrecorded immune exposures were probable. The PCR had 60 Vbeta and 13 Jbeta primers. Per the authors' pipeline: There were around 78 million unique TCR beta chains by a later count, and about 11 million of them were shared. Repertoires were generated with immunoSEQ multiplex PCR, while TCRdb's copy carries only in-frame clones and drops some. The DNA was the basis for D and trimming; V, J and clone size are from that table. The sample lists over 150,000 clones; around four fifths were seen once.

The clonotype originates from a boy under 10 years old in good health and CMV-seronegative. Input material: PBMCs. The chain is built from TRBV9 and TRBJ1-2, with D unclear. CDR3 DNA sequence: TGTGCCAGCAGCGCCCGACCGGGGTCGCACTTCTATGGCTACACCTTC. Its translation is CASSARPGSHFYGYTF.